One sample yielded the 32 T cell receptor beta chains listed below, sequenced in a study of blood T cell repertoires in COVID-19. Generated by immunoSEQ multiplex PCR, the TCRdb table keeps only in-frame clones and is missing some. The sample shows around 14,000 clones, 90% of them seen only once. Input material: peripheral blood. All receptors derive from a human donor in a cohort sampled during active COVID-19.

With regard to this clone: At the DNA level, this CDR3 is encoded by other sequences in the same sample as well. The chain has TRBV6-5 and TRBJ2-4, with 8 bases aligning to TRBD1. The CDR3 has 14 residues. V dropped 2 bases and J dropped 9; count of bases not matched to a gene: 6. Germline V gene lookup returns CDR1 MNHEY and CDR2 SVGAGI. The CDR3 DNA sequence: TGTGCCAGCAGTTACACCGGACAGGGAGCCATTCAGTACTTC. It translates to CASSYTGQGAIQYF.

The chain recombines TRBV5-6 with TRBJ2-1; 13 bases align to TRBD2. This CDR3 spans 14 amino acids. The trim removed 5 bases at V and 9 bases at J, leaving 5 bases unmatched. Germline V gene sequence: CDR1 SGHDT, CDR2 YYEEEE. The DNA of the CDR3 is TGTGCCAGCAGTTGGACTAGCGGGAGATTTGAGCAGTTCTTC. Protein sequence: CASSWTSGRFEQFF.

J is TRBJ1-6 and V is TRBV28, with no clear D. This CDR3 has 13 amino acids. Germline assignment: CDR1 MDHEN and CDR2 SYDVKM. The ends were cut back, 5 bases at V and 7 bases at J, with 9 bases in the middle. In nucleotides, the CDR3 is TGTGCCAGCAGTCCAATGAGGAATTCACCCCTCCACTTT. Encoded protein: CASSPMRNSPLHF.

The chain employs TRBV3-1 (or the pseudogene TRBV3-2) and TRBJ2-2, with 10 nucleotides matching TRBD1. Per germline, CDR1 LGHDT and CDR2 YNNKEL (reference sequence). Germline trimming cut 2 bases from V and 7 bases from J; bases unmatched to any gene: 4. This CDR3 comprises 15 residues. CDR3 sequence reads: CASSQRTGGRGELFF. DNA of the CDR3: TGTGCCAGCAGCCAAAGGACAGGGGGTCGCGGGGAGCTGTTTTTT.

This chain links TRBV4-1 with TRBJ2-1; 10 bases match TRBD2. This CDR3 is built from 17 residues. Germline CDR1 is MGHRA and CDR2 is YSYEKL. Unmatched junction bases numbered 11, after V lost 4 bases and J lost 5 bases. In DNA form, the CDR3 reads TGCGCCAGCAGCCGGGTCTTAGGGACTAGCGCGCACAATGAGCAGTTCTTC. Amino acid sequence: CASSRVLGTSAHNEQFF.

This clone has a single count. The CDR3 sequence: CASSLGGARDEQFF. In DNA form, the CDR3 reads TGTGCCAGCAGCTTAGGGGGCGCCCGTGATGAGCAGTTCTTC. The rearrangement joins TRBV7-9 to TRBJ2-1; a weak D match, TRBD1 (5 bases). V dropped 1 base and J dropped 8 bases, with 12 bases sitting between them. This CDR3 comprises 14 residues. CDR1 and CDR2 from the germline V gene are SEHNR and FQNEAQ (reference sequence).

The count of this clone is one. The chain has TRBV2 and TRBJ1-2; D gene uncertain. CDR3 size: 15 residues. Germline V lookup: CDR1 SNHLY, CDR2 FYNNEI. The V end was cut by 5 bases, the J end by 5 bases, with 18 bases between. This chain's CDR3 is CASSPGSRTQYGYTF. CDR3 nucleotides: TGTGCCAGCAGTCCGGGGTCCAGGACCCAGTATGGCTACACCTTC.

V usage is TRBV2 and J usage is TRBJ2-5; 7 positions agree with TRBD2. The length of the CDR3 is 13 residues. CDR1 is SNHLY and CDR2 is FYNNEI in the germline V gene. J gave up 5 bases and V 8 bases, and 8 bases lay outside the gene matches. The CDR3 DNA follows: TGTGCCAGCCAGCGGGACCAAGGGGAGACCCAGTACTTC. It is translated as CASQRDQGETQYF.

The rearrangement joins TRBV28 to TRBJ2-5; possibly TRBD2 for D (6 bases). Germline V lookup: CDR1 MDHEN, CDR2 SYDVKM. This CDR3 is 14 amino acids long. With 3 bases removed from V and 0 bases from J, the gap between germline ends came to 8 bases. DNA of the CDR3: TGTGCCAGCAGTTTCGGGGGTAACCAAGAGACCCAGTACTTC. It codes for CASSFGGNQETQYF.

CDR3 sequence reads: CATGTDTQYF. CDR3 coding DNA: TGTGCCACGGGCACAGATACGCAGTATTTT. The gene calls are TRBV6-6 and TRBJ2-3; no firm D call. This CDR3 is 10 amino acids long. Germline-derived CDR1 and CDR2 are MNHNY and SVGAGI (reference sequence). Trimming took 10 bases from V and 1 from J, leaving 3 bases between them.

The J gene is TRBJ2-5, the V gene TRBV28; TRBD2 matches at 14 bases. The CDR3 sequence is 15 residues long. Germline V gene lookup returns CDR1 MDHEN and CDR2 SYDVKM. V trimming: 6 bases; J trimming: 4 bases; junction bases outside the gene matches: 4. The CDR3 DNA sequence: TGTGCCAGCAGGAGAGGGACTAGCGGGAGAGAGACCCAGTACTTC. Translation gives CASRRGTSGRETQYF.

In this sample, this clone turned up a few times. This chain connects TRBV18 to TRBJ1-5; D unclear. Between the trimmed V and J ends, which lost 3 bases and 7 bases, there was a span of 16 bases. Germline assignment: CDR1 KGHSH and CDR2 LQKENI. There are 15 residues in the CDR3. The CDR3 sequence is CASSPPTSQRQPQHF. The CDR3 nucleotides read TGTGCCAGCTCACCTCCGACATCTCAACGGCAGCCCCAGCATTTT.

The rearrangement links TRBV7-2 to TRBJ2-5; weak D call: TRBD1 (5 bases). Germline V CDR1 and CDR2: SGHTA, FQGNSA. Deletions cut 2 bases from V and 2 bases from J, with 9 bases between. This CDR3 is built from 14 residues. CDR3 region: CASSLHKGQETQYF. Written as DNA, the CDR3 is TGTGCCAGCAGCTTACATAAGGGGCAAGAGACCCAGTACTTC.

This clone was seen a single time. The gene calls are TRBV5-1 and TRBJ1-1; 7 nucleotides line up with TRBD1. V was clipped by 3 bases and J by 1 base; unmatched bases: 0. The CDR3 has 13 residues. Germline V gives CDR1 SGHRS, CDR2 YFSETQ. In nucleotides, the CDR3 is TGCGCCAGCAGCTGGGACAGGAACACTGAAGCTTTCTTT. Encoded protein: CASSWDRNTEAFF.

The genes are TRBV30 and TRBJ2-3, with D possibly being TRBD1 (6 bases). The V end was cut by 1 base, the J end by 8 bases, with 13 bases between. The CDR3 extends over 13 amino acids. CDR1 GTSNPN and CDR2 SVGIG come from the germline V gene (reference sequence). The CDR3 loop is CAWSGQGIGTQYF. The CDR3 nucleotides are TGTGCCTGGAGTGGTCAGGGGATTGGTACGCAGTATTTT.

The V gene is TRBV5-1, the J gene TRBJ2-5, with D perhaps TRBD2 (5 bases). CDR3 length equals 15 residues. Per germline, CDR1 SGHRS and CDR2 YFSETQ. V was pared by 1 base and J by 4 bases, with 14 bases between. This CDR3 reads CASSLNSGLGETQYF. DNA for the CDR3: TGCGCCAGCAGCTTGAACAGCGGTCTGGGAGAGACCCAGTACTTC.

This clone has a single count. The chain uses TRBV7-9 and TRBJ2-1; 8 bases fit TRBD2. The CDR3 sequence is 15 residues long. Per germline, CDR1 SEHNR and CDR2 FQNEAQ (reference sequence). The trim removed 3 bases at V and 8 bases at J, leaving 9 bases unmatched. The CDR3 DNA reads TGTGCCAGCAGCTTGGGACTAGTGGTAGGTTATGAGCAGTTCTTC. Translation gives CASSLGLVVGYEQFF.

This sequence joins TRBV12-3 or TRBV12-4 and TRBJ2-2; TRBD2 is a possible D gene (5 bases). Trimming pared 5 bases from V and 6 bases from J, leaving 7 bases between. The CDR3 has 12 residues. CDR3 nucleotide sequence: TGTGCCAGCAGTCTTAGCGCCGGGGAGCTGTTTTTT. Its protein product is CASSLSAGELFF.

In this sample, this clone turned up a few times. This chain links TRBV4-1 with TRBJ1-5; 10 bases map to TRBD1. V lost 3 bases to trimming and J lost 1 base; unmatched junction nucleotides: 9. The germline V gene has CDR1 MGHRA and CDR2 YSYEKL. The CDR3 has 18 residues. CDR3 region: CASSQTGGGWVSNQPQHF. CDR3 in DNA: TGCGCCAGCAGCCAGACAGGGGGCGGATGGGTGAGCAATCAGCCCCAGCATTTT.

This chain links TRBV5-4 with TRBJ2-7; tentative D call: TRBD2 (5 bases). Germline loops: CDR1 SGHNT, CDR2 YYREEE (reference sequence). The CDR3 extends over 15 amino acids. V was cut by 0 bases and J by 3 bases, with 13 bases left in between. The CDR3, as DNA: TGTGCCAGCAGCTTGGGGAGCGGAGAATTCTACGAGCAGTACTTC. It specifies CASSLGSGEFYEQYF.

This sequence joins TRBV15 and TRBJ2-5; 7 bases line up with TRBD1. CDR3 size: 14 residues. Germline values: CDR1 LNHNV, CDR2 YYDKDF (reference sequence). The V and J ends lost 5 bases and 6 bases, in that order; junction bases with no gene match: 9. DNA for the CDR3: TGTGCCACCAGCCCGACAGGGACCCCACAGACCCAGTACTTC. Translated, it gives CATSPTGTPQTQYF. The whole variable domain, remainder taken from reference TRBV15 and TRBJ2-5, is DAMVIQNPRYQVTQFGKPVTLSCSQTLNHNVMYWYQQKSSQAPKLLFHYYDKDFNNEADTPDNFQSRRPNTSFCFLDIRSPGLGDTAMYLCATSPTGTPQTQYFGPGTRLLVL.

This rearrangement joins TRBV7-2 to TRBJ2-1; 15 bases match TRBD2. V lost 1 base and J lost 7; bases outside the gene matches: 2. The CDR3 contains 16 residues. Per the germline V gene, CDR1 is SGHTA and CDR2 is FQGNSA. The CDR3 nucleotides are TGTGCCAGCAGCTTAGAAGGGACTAGCGGGAGGAATGAGCAGTTCTTC. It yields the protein CASSLEGTSGRNEQFF.

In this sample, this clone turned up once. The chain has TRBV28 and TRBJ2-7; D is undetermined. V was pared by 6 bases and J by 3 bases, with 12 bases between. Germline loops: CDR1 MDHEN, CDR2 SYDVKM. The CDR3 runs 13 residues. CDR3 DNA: TGTGCCAGCAGACGAACTGGTAACTACGAGCAGTACTTC. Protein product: CASRRTGNYEQYF.

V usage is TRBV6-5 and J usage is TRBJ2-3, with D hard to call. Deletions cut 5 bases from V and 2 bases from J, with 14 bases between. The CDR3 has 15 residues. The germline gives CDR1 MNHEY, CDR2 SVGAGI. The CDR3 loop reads CASSTIVSLTDTQYF. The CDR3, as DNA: TGTGCCAGCAGTACTATAGTTAGCCTCACAGATACGCAGTATTTT.

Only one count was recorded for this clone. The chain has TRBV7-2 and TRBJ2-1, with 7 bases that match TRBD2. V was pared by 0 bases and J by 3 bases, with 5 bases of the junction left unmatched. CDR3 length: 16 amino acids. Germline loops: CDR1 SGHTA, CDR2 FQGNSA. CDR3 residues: CASSLALGGIYNEQFF. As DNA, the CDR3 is TGTGCCAGCAGCTTAGCGCTCGGGGGGATCTACAATGAGCAGTTCTTC.

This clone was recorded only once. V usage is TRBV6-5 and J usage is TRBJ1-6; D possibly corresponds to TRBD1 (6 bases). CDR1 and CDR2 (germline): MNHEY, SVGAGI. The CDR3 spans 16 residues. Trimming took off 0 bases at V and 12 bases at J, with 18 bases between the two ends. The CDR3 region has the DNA TGTGCCAGCAGTTACTCGAGAGTTATCGTACAGGGACCCCTCCACTTT. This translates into CASSYSRVIVQGPLHF.

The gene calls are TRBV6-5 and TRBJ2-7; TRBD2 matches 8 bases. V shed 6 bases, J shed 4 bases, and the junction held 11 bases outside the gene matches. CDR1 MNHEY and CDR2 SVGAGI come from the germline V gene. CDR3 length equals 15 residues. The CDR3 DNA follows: TGTGCCAGCAGCCTCGCGGGAGGTGGGACGTACGAGCAGTACTTC. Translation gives CASSLAGGGTYEQYF.

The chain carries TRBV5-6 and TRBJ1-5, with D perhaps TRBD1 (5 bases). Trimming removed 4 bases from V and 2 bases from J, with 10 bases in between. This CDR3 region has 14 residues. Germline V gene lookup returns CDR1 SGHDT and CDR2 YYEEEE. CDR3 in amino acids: CASSRWGGNQPQHF. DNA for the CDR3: TGTGCCAGCAGCCGGTGGGGGGGCAATCAGCCCCAGCATTTT.

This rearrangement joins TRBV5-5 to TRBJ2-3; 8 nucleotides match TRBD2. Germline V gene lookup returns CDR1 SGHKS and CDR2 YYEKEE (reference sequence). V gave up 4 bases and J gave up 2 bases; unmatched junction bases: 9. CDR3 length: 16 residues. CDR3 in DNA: TGTGCCAGCAGCAGATCCACTAGCGGTTACACAGATACGCAGTATTTT. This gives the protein CASSRSTSGYTDTQYF. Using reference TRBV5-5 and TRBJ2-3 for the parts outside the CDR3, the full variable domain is DAGVTQSPTHLIKTRGQQVTLRCSPISGHKSVSWYQQVLGQGPQFIFQYYEKEERGRGNFPDRFSARQFPNYSSELNVNALLLGDSALYLCASSRSTSGYTDTQYFGPGTRLTVL.

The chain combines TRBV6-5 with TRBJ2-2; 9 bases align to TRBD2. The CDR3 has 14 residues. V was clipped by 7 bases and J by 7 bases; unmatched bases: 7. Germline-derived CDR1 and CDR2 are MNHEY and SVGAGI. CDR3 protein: CASTLAGAGGELFF. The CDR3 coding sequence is TGTGCCAGCACCTTAGCGGGAGCGGGCGGGGAGCTGTTTTTT.

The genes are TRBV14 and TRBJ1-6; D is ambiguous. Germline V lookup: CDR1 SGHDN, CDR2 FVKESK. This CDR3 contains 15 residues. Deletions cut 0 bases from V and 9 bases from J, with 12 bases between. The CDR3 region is CASSQDITRGSPLHF. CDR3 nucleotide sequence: TGTGCCAGCAGCCAAGATATAACGAGAGGTTCACCCCTCCACTTT.

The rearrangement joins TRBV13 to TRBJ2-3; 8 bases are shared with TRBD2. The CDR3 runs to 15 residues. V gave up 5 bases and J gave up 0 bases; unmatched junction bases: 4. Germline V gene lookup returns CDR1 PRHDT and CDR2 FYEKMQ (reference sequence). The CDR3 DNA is TGTGCCAGCAGCCCCGGGGGGGCTAGCACAGATACGCAGTATTTT. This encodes CASSPGGASTDTQYF.